Below are 19 T cell receptor beta chains sequenced from a single sample in a study of chemoradiotherapy in HPV16-positive cancers. The assay was immunoSEQ multiplex PCR, and TCRdb's table has in-frame clones only and misses some. This sample has 350 to 450 clones, with approximately 85% found just once. The specimen was tumor tissue, collected from a patient who underwent chemoradiotherapy. The origin of the receptors is a human donor with HPV-associated anogenital cancer.

The J gene is TRBJ1-4, the V gene TRBV4-2; 7 bases match TRBD1. Trimming removed 5 bases from V and 2 bases from J; junction bases left unmatched: 2. This CDR3 contains 14 residues. The germline V gene has CDR1 LGHNA and CDR2 YNFKEQ. Here the CDR3 reads CASSSGQTNEKLFF. CDR3 nucleotide sequence: TGTGCCAGCAGCTCGGGACAGACTAATGAAAAACTGTTTTTT.

The gene calls are TRBV9 and TRBJ2-7; TRBD2 agrees at 8 bases. Germline V gene lookup returns CDR1 SGDLS and CDR2 YYNGEE. J gave up 0 bases and V 4 bases, and 9 bases lay outside the gene matches. CDR3 length: 16 amino acids. The CDR3 region has the DNA TGTGCCAGCAGCCCGGGGGGCGGGGGGCTCTCCTACGAGCAGTACTTC. Translated: CASSPGGGGLSYEQYF.

The rearrangement uses TRBV4-1 and TRBJ2-5; TRBD2 might be the D (5 bases). V lost 0 bases and J 5 bases, leaving 10 bases between the germline ends. Germline loops: CDR1 MGHRA, CDR2 YSYEKL. CDR3 length: 14 residues. CDR3 in DNA: TGCGCCAGCAGCCAAGATTGGGGAGTTGAGACCCAGTACTTC. Translation gives CASSQDWGVETQYF.

The V and J genes are TRBV19 and TRBJ2-7, with 8 positions matching TRBD1. Germline V gene sequence: CDR1 LNHDA, CDR2 SQIVND (reference sequence). V was pared by 7 bases and J by 2 bases, with 10 bases of the junction left unmatched. The CDR3 runs 15 residues. Written as DNA, the CDR3 is TGTGCCAGTACTGCGGGCACAGGGGGGACCTACGAGCAGTACTTC. Translated: CASTAGTGGTYEQYF.

V is TRBV9 and J is TRBJ2-1, with a possible D match to TRBD2 (6 bases). In germline, CDR1 is SGDLS, CDR2 YYNGEE. The CDR3 extends over 17 amino acids. Trimming cost V 0 bases and J 9 bases, with 22 bases left between them. CDR3 DNA: TGTGCCAGCAGCGTAGCTGCGGGATCTCCTCCCGGGGGTGAGCAGTTCTTC. It is translated as CASSVAAGSPPGGEQFF.

This clone has a single count. This sequence joins TRBV2 and TRBJ1-5, with 8 bases fitting TRBD1. The germline CDR1 and CDR2 sequences are SNHLY and FYNNEI. This CDR3 is built from 13 residues. V lost 6 bases, J lost 6 bases, and 4 bases stayed unmatched. CDR3 loop: CASRGDRLQPQHF. In nucleotides, the CDR3 is TGTGCCAGCAGGGGGGACAGGCTTCAGCCCCAGCATTTT.

This chain links TRBV4-2 with TRBJ2-7; tentatively, D is TRBD2 (6 bases). With 1 base removed from V and 0 bases from J, the gap between germline ends came to 13 bases. The CDR3 extends over 16 amino acids. The germline V gene encodes CDR1 LGHNA and CDR2 YNFKEQ. CDR3 region: CASSQGAGMSSYEQYF. Here the CDR3 DNA reads TGTGCCAGCAGCCAAGGGGCGGGGATGAGCTCCTACGAGCAGTACTTC.

This chain joins TRBV11-3 and TRBJ2-1; D gene unclear. The germline V and J ends were trimmed by 6 bases and 1 base, with 10 bases remaining between them. The CDR3 has 14 residues. Looked up from germline, CDR1 is SGHNT and CDR2 is YENEEA. CDR3 protein: CASSHFESYNEQFF. The CDR3 DNA sequence: TGTGCCAGCAGTCATTTCGAATCCTACAATGAGCAGTTCTTC.

CDR3 protein: CASSSTPGPRYEQYF. The CDR3 bases are TGTGCCAGCAGCTCTACCCCGGGCCCCCGCTACGAGCAGTACTTC. V is TRBV7-6 and J is TRBJ2-7; no clear D gene. This CDR3 contains 15 residues. Trimming shortened V by 4 bases and J by 3 bases, and 16 bases separated the two germline ends. The germline gives CDR1 SGHVS, CDR2 FNYEAQ.

The chain recombines TRBV7-3 with TRBJ2-3; 12 bases are a match to TRBD2. The germline V gene encodes CDR1 SGHTA and CDR2 FQGTGA. This CDR3 is 19 amino acids long. J was trimmed by 0 bases and V by 5 bases; bases with no gene match: 12. This CDR3 reads CASSRGLAGTHDSTDTQYF. The CDR3 DNA reads TGTGCCAGCAGCCGAGGACTAGCGGGGACCCACGATAGCACAGATACGCAGTATTTT.

The chain employs TRBV6-1 and TRBJ2-3, with D possibly matching TRBD2 (5 bases). This CDR3 is 15 amino acids long. Trimming took off 5 bases at V and 2 bases at J, with 14 bases between the two ends. Germline V gene lookup returns CDR1 MNHNS and CDR2 SASEGT. DNA for the CDR3: TGTGCCAGCAGTATTAGCGCTACAAACACAGATACGCAGTATTTT. This codes for CASSISATNTDTQYF.

This clone was observed a single time. This sequence joins TRBV7-9 and TRBJ2-7; a possible D gene is TRBD1 (6 bases). The CDR3 runs 14 residues. From germline, CDR1 is SEHNR and CDR2 FQNEAQ (reference sequence). V lost 0 bases and J 6 bases, leaving 12 bases between the germline ends. CDR3 nucleotide sequence: TGTGCCAGCAGCTTAGCAGGGGGTGAGTCCGAGCAGTACTTC. This translates into CASSLAGGESEQYF.

The table lists this clone with a few counts. This chain connects TRBV13 to TRBJ2-1; D is tentatively TRBD1 or TRBD2 (7 bases each). This CDR3 is built from 11 residues. The ends were cut back, 5 bases at V and 10 bases at J, with 9 bases in the middle. Germline assignment: CDR1 PRHDT and CDR2 FYEKMQ (reference sequence). CDR3 loop: CASSQGGEQFF. For the CDR3, the DNA is TGTGCCAGCAGCCAGGGGGGGGAGCAGTTCTTC.

V and J are TRBV4-1 and TRBJ2-1; 10 nucleotides match TRBD2. V was clipped by 3 bases and J by 0 bases; unmatched bases: 11. CDR1 MGHRA and CDR2 YSYEKL come from the germline V gene. This CDR3 is 19 amino acids long. The CDR3 spells CASSHPGLAKGSSYNEQFF. The CDR3 DNA reads as TGCGCCAGCAGCCACCCGGGACTAGCGAAGGGGAGCTCCTACAATGAGCAGTTCTTC.

J is TRBJ2-5 and V is TRBV11-2, with D tentatively TRBD1 or TRBD2 (5 bases each). CDR3 size: 16 residues. Germline V lookup: CDR1 SGHAT, CDR2 FQNNGV. The germline V and J ends were trimmed by 1 base and 4 bases, with 16 bases remaining between them. The CDR3 DNA reads as TGTGCCAGCAGCTTAGGGGCAGGGACGGAGTTAGAGACCCAGTACTTC. Its translation is CASSLGAGTELETQYF.

This chain uses TRBV7-3 with TRBJ2-3, with D hard to call. V was clipped by 11 bases and J by 5 bases, with 11 bases between them. The CDR3 has 11 residues. Germline assignment: CDR1 SGHTA and CDR2 FQGTGA. Here the CDR3 DNA reads TGTGCCTCCCGTCTTGGAGATACGCAGTATTTT. Its protein product is CASRLGDTQYF.

This chain links TRBV28 with TRBJ2-7; 9 nucleotides align to TRBD1. Trimming at V came to 5 bases and at J to 2 bases, leaving 7 bases not matched to a gene. The CDR3 totals 15 residues. CDR1 and CDR2 (germline): MDHEN, SYDVKM. In nucleotides, the CDR3 is TGTGCCAGCAGTCCAACAGGGGGCGCCCCCTACGAGCAGTACTTC. This encodes CASSPTGGAPYEQYF.

The rearrangement uses TRBV18 and TRBJ2-3, with a possible D match to TRBD1 (6 bases). The V and J ends lost 1 base and 1 base respectively, with 12 bases between them. This CDR3 has 16 residues. In germline, CDR1 is KGHSH, CDR2 LQKENI. CDR3 protein: CASSPRRQAGTDTQYF. In nucleotides, the CDR3 is TGTGCCAGCTCACCACGTCGACAGGCGGGCACAGATACGCAGTATTTT. The full variable domain, completed using reference TRBV18 and TRBJ2-3, is NAGVMQNPRHLVRRRGQEARLRCSPMKGHSHVYWYRQLPEEGLKFMVYLQKENIIDESGMPKERFSAEFPKEGPSILRIQQVVRGDSAAYFCASSPRRQAGTDTQYFGPGTRLTVL.

Comment on this clone: Its ends do not fully match the called genes, so a read error is possible. V and J are TRBV6-4 and TRBJ1-2; D not resolved. CDR1 is MRHNA and CDR2 is SNTAGT in the germline V gene. The CDR3 runs to 13 residues. The CDR3 loop is CTSSDSTGVGYTF. Written as DNA, the CDR3 is TGTACCAGCAGTGACTCGACCGGAGTTGGCTACACCTTC.